One and the same sample provided the 11 T cell receptor beta chains below, sequenced in a study of T cell clonotyping in hematopoietic cell transplantation. Here immunoSEQ multiplex PCR was the method, and the copy in TCRdb shows in-frame clones only, minus some. The sample records roughly 10,000 clones, approximately 80% being singletons. Here the sequenced sample was PBMCs, taken 30 days after allogeneic stem cell transplant. The receptor source for this set is a female patient in her 40s who had an allogeneic stem cell transplant from a related donor, so T cells may come from the graft donor. Some clones in this sample may be carry-over from other donors' samples.

V and J are TRBV7-6 and TRBJ1-2; TRBD1 matches 10 bases. The CDR3 consists of 13 residues. Germline-derived CDR1 and CDR2 are SGHVS and FNYEAQ. The V and J ends lost 3 bases and 8 bases, in that order; junction bases with no gene match: 3. CDR3 nucleotides: TGTGCCAGCAGCTTGAGGACAGGGGGAGGCTACACCTTC. Translating it yields CASSLRTGGGYTF.

The gene calls are TRBV5-4 and TRBJ2-2; no definite D call. Trimming took 4 bases from V and 0 from J, leaving 13 bases between them. This CDR3 has 16 residues. CDR1 and CDR2 from the germline V gene are SGHNT and YYREEE (reference sequence). In DNA form, the CDR3 reads TGTGCCAGCAGCCCGAGGCAAAGCGCGAACACCGGGGAGCTGTTTTTT. It yields the protein CASSPRQSANTGELFF.

The chain couples TRBV29-1 to TRBJ2-5; TRBD1 agrees at 7 bases. The germline gives CDR1 SQVTM, CDR2 ANQGSEA. This CDR3 has 14 amino acids. After removal of 3 bases from V and 1 base from J, the junction contained 5 bases not matched to a gene. The CDR3 protein is CSVEPRGSQETQYF. CDR3 DNA sequence: TGCAGCGTTGAGCCCAGGGGGAGCCAAGAGACCCAGTACTTC.

V usage is TRBV7-9 and J usage is TRBJ1-1; no firm D call. Trimming took off 6 bases at V and 5 bases at J, with 16 bases between the two ends. The germline V gene encodes CDR1 SEHNR and CDR2 FQNEAQ (reference sequence). This CDR3 comprises 14 residues. CDR3 coding DNA: TGTGCCAGCAGTTTGTCAGGTGCGGGTACTGAAGCTTTCTTT. This gives the protein CASSLSGAGTEAFF.

The chain carries TRBV7-9 and TRBJ1-1; D unclear. Trimming stripped 1 base from V and 3 bases from J, with 12 bases between. Germline-derived CDR1 and CDR2 are SEHNR and FQNEAQ (reference sequence). The length of the CDR3 is 15 residues. CDR3: CASSLGRDEDTEAFF. The CDR3 bases are TGTGCCAGCAGCTTAGGTCGCGACGAGGACACTGAAGCTTTCTTT.

J is TRBJ2-5 and V is TRBV7-8, with D perhaps TRBD1 (6 bases). The tail of the sequence fits TRBJ2-7 better, so the J call may be wrong. Germline V gene data show CDR1 as SGHVS and CDR2 as FQNEAQ. The CDR3 runs to 15 residues. The CDR3 DNA sequence: TGTGCCAGCAGCTTAGGGACAGCCGCCACCTACGAGCAGTACTTC. Translated, it gives CASSLGTAATYEQYF.

The genes are TRBV5-6 and TRBJ2-1, with D perhaps matching TRBD2 (5 bases). Trimming took 0 bases from V and 8 from J, leaving 9 bases between them. This CDR3 has 13 residues. Germline CDR1 SGHDT, CDR2 YYEEEE. The CDR3 region is CASSLGGQDEQFF. The CDR3, as DNA: TGTGCCAGCAGCTTGGGAGGGCAGGATGAGCAGTTCTTC.

The chain links TRBV5-8 to TRBJ2-7; perhaps TRBD1 as D (6 bases). V dropped 2 bases and J dropped 2 bases, with 11 bases sitting between them. The CDR3 runs to 14 residues. Looked up from germline, CDR1 is SGHTS and CDR2 is YDEGEE. The CDR3 loop reads CASSLLGAPYEQYF. The CDR3 bases are TGTGCCAGCAGCTTATTGGGGGCCCCCTACGAGCAGTACTTC. The entire variable domain, with the rest obtained from reference TRBV5-8 and TRBJ2-7, is as follows: EAGVTQSPTHLIKTRGQQATLRCSPISGHTSVYWYQQALGLGLQFLLWYDEGEERNRGNFPPRFSGRQFPNYSSELNVNALELEDSALYLCASSLLGAPYEQYFGPGTRLTVT.

V gene TRBV27 combines with J gene TRBJ2-3; 7 bases agree with TRBD1. Germline lookup yields CDR1 MNHEY and CDR2 SMNVEV (reference sequence). This CDR3 spans 15 amino acids. V shed 6 bases and J 0 bases; nucleotides not matched to a gene: 6. The CDR3 reads CASRNRQGSTDTQYF. The CDR3 DNA reads TGTGCCAGCAGAAACCGACAGGGTAGCACAGATACGCAGTATTTT.

The CDR3 protein is CASSSILEGYEQYF. The CDR3 DNA follows: TGTGCCAGCAGTTCAATCTTGGAGGGCTACGAGCAGTACTTC. The chain uses TRBV7-9 and TRBJ2-7, with D tentatively TRBD2 (6 bases). Trimming removed 6 bases at V and 3 bases at J, with 15 bases between. CDR1 SEHNR and CDR2 FQNEAQ come from the germline V gene (reference sequence). The CDR3 sequence is 14 residues long.

This clone appeared once. This sequence joins TRBV7-9 and TRBJ2-3, with D possibly TRBD2 on 6 matching bases. Germline values: CDR1 SEHNR, CDR2 FQNEAQ (reference sequence). The CDR3 totals 15 residues. V was clipped by 1 base and J by 3 bases, with 11 bases between them. The CDR3 coding sequence is TGTGCCAGCAGCTTAGGATGGGGGGAGACAGATACGCAGTATTTT. It encodes CASSLGWGETDTQYF.